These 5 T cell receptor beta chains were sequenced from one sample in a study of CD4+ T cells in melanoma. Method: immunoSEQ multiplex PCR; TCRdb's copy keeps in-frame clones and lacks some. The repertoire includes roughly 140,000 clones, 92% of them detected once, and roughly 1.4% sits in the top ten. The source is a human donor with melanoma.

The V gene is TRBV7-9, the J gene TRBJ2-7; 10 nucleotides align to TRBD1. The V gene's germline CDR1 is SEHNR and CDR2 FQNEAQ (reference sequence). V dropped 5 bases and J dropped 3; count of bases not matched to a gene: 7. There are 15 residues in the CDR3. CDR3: CASSRVTGGDYEQYF. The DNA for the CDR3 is TGTGCCAGCAGCAGAGTGACAGGGGGCGACTACGAGCAGTACTTC.

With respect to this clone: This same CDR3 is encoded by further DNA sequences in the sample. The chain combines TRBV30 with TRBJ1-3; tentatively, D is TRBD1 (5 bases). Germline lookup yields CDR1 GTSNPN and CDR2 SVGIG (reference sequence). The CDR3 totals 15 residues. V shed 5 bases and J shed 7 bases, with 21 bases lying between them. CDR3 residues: CAWGGGEGFGNTIYF. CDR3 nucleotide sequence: TGTGCCTGGGGCGGGGGGGAAGGGTTTGGGAACACCATATATTTT.

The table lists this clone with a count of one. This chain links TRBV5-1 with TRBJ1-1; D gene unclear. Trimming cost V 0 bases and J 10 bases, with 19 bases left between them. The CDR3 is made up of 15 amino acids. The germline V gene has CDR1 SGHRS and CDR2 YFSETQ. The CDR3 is CASSLEGSYTGGAFF. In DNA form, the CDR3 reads TGCGCCAGCAGCTTGGAAGGTTCCTATACCGGCGGAGCTTTCTTT. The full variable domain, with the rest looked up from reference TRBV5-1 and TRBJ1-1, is KAGVTQTPRYLIKTRGQQVTLSCSPISGHRSVSWYQQTPGQGLQFLFEYFSETQRNKGNFPGRFSGRQFSNSRSEMNVSTLELGDSALYLCASSLEGSYTGGAFFGQGTRLTVV.

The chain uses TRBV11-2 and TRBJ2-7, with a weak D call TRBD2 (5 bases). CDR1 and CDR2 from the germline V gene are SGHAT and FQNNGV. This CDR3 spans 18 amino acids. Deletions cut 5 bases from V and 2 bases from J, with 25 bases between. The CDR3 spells CASSPSPRRAPITYEQYF. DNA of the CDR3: TGTGCCAGCAGCCCTAGCCCCAGGAGAGCACCAATAACCTACGAGCAGTACTTC.

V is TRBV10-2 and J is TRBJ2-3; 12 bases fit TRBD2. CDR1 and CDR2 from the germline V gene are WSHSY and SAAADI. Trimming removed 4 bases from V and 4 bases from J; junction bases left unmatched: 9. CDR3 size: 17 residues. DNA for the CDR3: TGCGCCAGCAGTGTTGGGCTAGCGGGGGGGACGGCAGATACGCAGTATTTT. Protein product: CASSVGLAGGTADTQYF.